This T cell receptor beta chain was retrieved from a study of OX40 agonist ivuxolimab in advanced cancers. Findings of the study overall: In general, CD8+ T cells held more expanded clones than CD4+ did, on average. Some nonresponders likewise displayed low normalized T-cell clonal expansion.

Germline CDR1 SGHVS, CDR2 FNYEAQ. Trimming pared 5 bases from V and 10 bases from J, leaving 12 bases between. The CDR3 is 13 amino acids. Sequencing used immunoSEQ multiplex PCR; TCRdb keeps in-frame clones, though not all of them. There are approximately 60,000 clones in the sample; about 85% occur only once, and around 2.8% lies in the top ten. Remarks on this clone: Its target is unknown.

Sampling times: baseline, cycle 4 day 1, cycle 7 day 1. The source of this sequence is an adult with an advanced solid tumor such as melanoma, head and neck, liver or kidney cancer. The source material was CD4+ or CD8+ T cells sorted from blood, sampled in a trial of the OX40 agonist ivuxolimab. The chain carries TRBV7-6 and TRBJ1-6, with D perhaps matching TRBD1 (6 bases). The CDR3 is CASSTDRTSPLHF. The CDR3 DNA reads TGTGCCAGCAGCACGGACAGAACCTCACCCCTCCACTTT.